The next 6 T cell receptor beta chains were all read from a single sample in a study of Graves' ophthalmopathy and Graves' hyperthyroidism. TCR beta CDR3 amplification used RNA transcripts. First-round RT-PCR relied on HTBI primers, and a second-round multiplex PCR came next. Each CDR3 protein is one row after TCRdb ran MiXCR on the multiplex PCR reads. The table includes around 400,000 distinct CDR3 sequences, around 20% detected once. Sequenced: peripheral blood. Every receptor here comes from a woman between 18 and 29 years old with stable Graves' hyperthyroidism.

In its sample, this clonotype was seen many times. J is TRBJ2-2 and V is TRBV11-2, with D perhaps matching TRBD2 (5 bases). The germline gives CDR1 SGHAT, CDR2 FQNNGV. The germline V and J ends were trimmed by 8 bases and 6 bases, with 22 bases remaining between them. This CDR3 region has 16 residues. CDR3: CASSMLLRGAAGELFF. As DNA, the CDR3 is TGTGCCAGCTCTATGCTACTCCGGGGTGCCGCCGGGGAGCTGTTTTTT.

This clonotype was picked up many times. The V and J genes are TRBV29-1 and TRBJ2-7; D might be TRBD1 (5 bases). Trimming took off 7 bases at V and 2 bases at J, with 12 bases between the two ends. CDR3 size: 12 residues. Germline V CDR1 and CDR2: SQVTM, ANQGSEA. CDR3 sequence: CSAADSAYEQYF. The CDR3 DNA is TGCAGCGCCGCCGACAGCGCCTACGAGCAGTACTTC.

This clonotype was counted at least ten times. This sequence joins TRBV19 and TRBJ1-1, with a possible D match to TRBD1 (5 bases). The V gene's germline CDR1 is LNHDA and CDR2 SQIVND (reference sequence). The ends were cut back, 9 bases at V and 7 bases at J, with 15 bases in the middle. The CDR3 is 12 amino acids. DNA for the CDR3: TGTGCCAGCAATATGGGGGGGAATGAAGCTTTCTTT. Its protein is CASNMGGNEAFF.

Many counts were recorded for this clonotype. The chain couples TRBV6-1 to TRBJ2-2; D gene unclear. The CDR3 extends over 14 amino acids. V was cut by 6 bases and J by 3 bases, with 11 bases left in between. Germline assignment: CDR1 MNHNS and CDR2 SASEGT. CDR3 loop: CASRDLGHTGELFF. The CDR3 region has the DNA TGTGCCAGCAGGGACCTTGGTCACACCGGGGAGCTGTTTTTT.

V and J are TRBV28 and TRBJ2-7; D unresolved. The V end lost 0 bases, the J end lost 3 bases, and 6 bases lay between the germline ends. In germline, CDR1 is MDHEN, CDR2 SYDVKM. The CDR3 covers 13 residues. The CDR3 loop reads CASSLWQHYEQYF. The CDR3 bases are TGTGCCAGCAGTTTATGGCAGCACTACGAGCAGTACTTC.

This clonotype was seen at least ten times. The genes are TRBV20-1 and TRBJ1-1, with D possibly being TRBD1 (5 bases). Germline V lookup: CDR1 DFQATT, CDR2 SNEGSKA (reference sequence). The CDR3 extends over 14 amino acids. The V end was cut by 2 bases, the J end by 1 base, with 11 bases between. The CDR3 is CSARPGLENTEAFF. CDR3 bases: TGCAGTGCTAGACCGGGACTGGAGAACACTGAAGCTTTCTTT.